Each of the 16 T cell receptor beta chains below was sequenced from the same sample in a study of blood T cell repertoires in COVID-19. Sequencing used immunoSEQ multiplex PCR; TCRdb keeps in-frame clones, though not all of them. The sample shows around 300,000 clones, 80% to 95% of them seen only once. The sample comprised PBMCs or T cells enriched from blood (not recorded which). Every receptor here comes from a woman in her 30s who had recovered from COVID-19.

V is TRBV3-1 (or the pseudogene TRBV3-2) and J is TRBJ1-5; tentative D call: TRBD1 (6 bases). CDR1 is LGHDT and CDR2 is YNNKEL in the germline V gene (reference sequence). Trimming removed 3 bases at V and 0 bases at J, with 18 bases between. The length of the CDR3 is 18 residues. The CDR3 coding sequence is TGTGCCAGCAGCCACGGGACATTCGGGGATTATAGCAATCAGCCCCAGCATTTT. Translation: CASSHGTFGDYSNQPQHF.

This chain links TRBV5-4 with TRBJ2-2; TRBD2 aligns across 14 bases. J was trimmed by 0 bases and V by 3 bases; bases with no gene match: 7. Germline V gene data show CDR1 as SGHNT and CDR2 as YYREEE (reference sequence). This CDR3 is built from 19 residues. CDR3 coding DNA: TGTGCCAGCAGCTCGTGGGGACTAGCGGGAGATTCGAACACCGGGGAGCTGTTTTTT. Translated: CASSSWGLAGDSNTGELFF.

V gene TRBV5-6 combines with J gene TRBJ2-7; 7 nucleotides align to TRBD1. CDR1 is SGHDT, CDR2 YYEEEE, per germline. V lost 3 bases and J lost 3; bases outside the gene matches: 6. The CDR3 is made up of 14 amino acids. The CDR3 sequence: CASSSTGFYYEQYF. The CDR3, as DNA: TGTGCCAGCAGCTCGACAGGGTTCTACTACGAGCAGTACTTC.

The CDR3 loop reads CASSLENTRDEQYF. In nucleotides, the CDR3 is TGTGCCAGCAGCTTGGAGAATACCCGCGACGAGCAGTACTTC. V gene TRBV7-8 combines with J gene TRBJ2-7; D gene uncertain. From germline, CDR1 is SGHVS and CDR2 FQNEAQ. This CDR3 is built from 14 residues. V lost 3 bases and J lost 5, with 14 bases in between.

CDR3 sequence reads: CASSLGGGEWQYF. The CDR3, as DNA: TGTGCCAGCAGCTTGGGAGGTGGCGAGTGGCAGTACTTC. The rearrangement uses TRBV5-4 and TRBJ2-7; D gene unclear. The CDR3 is 13 residues long. Germline V gene sequence: CDR1 SGHNT, CDR2 YYREEE (reference sequence). Trimming shortened V by 0 bases and J by 9 bases, and 13 bases separated the two germline ends.

The rearrangement joins TRBV27 to TRBJ2-7, with a tentative D call TRBD2 (7 bases). CDR3 length equals 18 residues. The V gene's germline CDR1 is MNHEY and CDR2 SMNVEV (reference sequence). V dropped 1 base and J dropped 4 bases, with 23 bases sitting between them. The chain's CDR3 is CASSLFGDVRGARYEQYF. DNA of the CDR3: TGTGCCAGCAGTTTATTTGGGGACGTCCGGGGGGCCAGGTACGAGCAGTACTTC.

This sequence joins TRBV4-3 and TRBJ2-3; the match to TRBD2 covers 7 bases. The germline V gene encodes CDR1 LGHNA and CDR2 YSLEER. The CDR3 sequence is 17 residues long. Unmatched junction bases numbered 10, after V lost 1 base and J lost 3 bases. CDR3 sequence: CASSQGVGAGETDTQYF. The CDR3 region has the DNA TGCGCCAGCAGCCAAGGCGTTGGGGCGGGAGAGACAGATACGCAGTATTTT.

This rearrangement joins TRBV5-6 to TRBJ2-5, with 11 bases aligning to TRBD1. This CDR3 region has 14 residues. With 6 bases clipped from V and 4 bases from J, the junction kept 5 bases outside the gene matches. Germline CDR1 SGHDT, CDR2 YYEEEE. The CDR3 DNA reads TGTGCCAGCACGGACAGGGGGCCGGTAGAGACCCAGTACTTC. This gives the protein CASTDRGPVETQYF.

The rearrangement uses TRBV24-1 and TRBJ2-7; a weak D match, TRBD2 (5 bases). This CDR3 is built from 14 residues. The germline V gene has CDR1 KGHDR and CDR2 SFDVKD. The V end lost 6 bases, the J end lost 0 bases, and 11 bases lay between the germline ends. CDR3 nucleotide sequence: TGTGCCACCAGTCCCTCGGGGAGCTCCTACGAGCAGTACTTC. Translating it yields CATSPSGSSYEQYF.

The CDR3 loop is CASSLVAGGDNEQFF. CDR3 nucleotides: TGTGCCAGCAGCTTAGTGGCGGGAGGCGACAATGAGCAGTTCTTC. The chain is built from TRBV7-3 and TRBJ2-1; 8 positions agree with TRBD2. The germline gives CDR1 SGHTA, CDR2 FQGTGA. Germline trimming cut 2 bases from V and 5 bases from J; bases unmatched to any gene: 5. The CDR3 runs to 15 residues.

This clone was seen a single time. Here the CDR3 reads CASSQNSVSYNEQFF. As DNA, the CDR3 is TGCGCCAGCAGCCAAAATAGCGTGAGCTACAATGAGCAGTTCTTC. This rearrangement joins TRBV4-1 to TRBJ2-1; TRBD2 is a possible D gene (5 bases). Germline-derived CDR1 and CDR2 are MGHRA and YSYEKL. The CDR3 loop spans 15 amino acids. With 2 bases removed from V and 3 bases from J, the gap between germline ends came to 11 bases.

The rearrangement joins TRBV28 to TRBJ2-5; 7 positions match TRBD2. With 5 bases clipped from V and 6 bases from J, the junction kept 12 bases outside the gene matches. The CDR3 length is 15 residues. Germline assignment: CDR1 MDHEN and CDR2 SYDVKM. CDR3 DNA sequence: TGTGCCAGCAGTCCCCTTCGAGGGAGGGGACAGACCCAGTACTTC. It is translated as CASSPLRGRGQTQYF.

The rearrangement joins TRBV6-2 or TRBV6-3 to TRBJ2-7, with TRBD1 matching over 10 bases. The germline gives CDR1 MNHEY, CDR2 SVGEGT. This CDR3 comprises 16 residues. Trimming cost V 5 bases and J 2 bases; bases outside gene matches: 9. In nucleotides, the CDR3 is TGTGCCAGCAGTCCCCGACAGGGGGCGGTGGCCTACGAGCAGTACTTC. As protein: CASSPRQGAVAYEQYF.

The CDR3 spells CASNTDSSSTDTQYF. The CDR3 DNA reads TGTGCCAGCAACACCGACTCATCTAGCACAGATACGCAGTATTTT. The chain uses TRBV2 and TRBJ2-3, with D uncertain. V gave up 7 bases and J gave up 0 bases, with 14 bases separating them. CDR1 and CDR2 (germline): SNHLY, FYNNEI. CDR3 length: 15 amino acids.

The chain carries TRBV5-8 and TRBJ2-5; D is undetermined. Trimming stripped 0 bases from V and 6 bases from J, with 12 bases between. The CDR3 runs to 14 residues. Per germline, CDR1 SGHTS and CDR2 YDEGEE. The CDR3 DNA sequence: TGTGCCAGCAGCTTGGACCGCGGCGCAAAGACCCAGTACTTC. Translated: CASSLDRGAKTQYF.

The chain combines TRBV7-3 with TRBJ2-2; 8 positions agree with TRBD2. Germline V lookup: CDR1 SGHTA, CDR2 FQGTGA. V was pared by 0 bases and J by 6 bases, with 6 bases of the junction left unmatched. CDR3 size: 16 residues. The CDR3 DNA sequence: TGTGCCAGCAGCTTAACTCCGGGAGGGCTTTCCGGGGAGCTGTTTTTT. This codes for CASSLTPGGLSGELFF. Full variable domain (remainder filled in from reference TRBV7-3 and TRBJ2-2): GAGVSQTPSNKVTEKGKYVELRCDPISGHTALYWYRQSLGQGPEFLIYFQGTGAADDSGLPNDRFFAVRPEGSVSTLKIQRTERGDSAVYLCASSLTPGGLSGELFFGEGSRLTVL.